This TCR beta chain was captured in a study of blood T cell repertoires in COVID-19. As for the study in general: Samples representing acute and convalescent COVID-19 were sourced from the United States, Italy and Spain. Nucleic acid was either cDNA or gDNA, and it came from T cells, B-cell-depleted T cells, or PBMCs.

The Seattle site enrolled patients during active infection and followed them longitudinally. Authors' processing steps: Amplification with reference gene primers provided the estimates of nucleated cell counts. The data were produced by immunoSEQ multiplex PCR, yet TCRdb's version contains in-frame clones alone and is incomplete. V, J and clone size reflect that table, while D and trimming were determined from the DNA. This sample has 200,000 to 250,000 clones; 85% occur once, and the top ten carry more than 2%. This clone was detected only a few times. Germline V gene data show CDR1 as SGHRS and CDR2 as YFSETQ. The CDR3 has 16 amino acids. V dropped 0 bases and J dropped 5; count of bases not matched to a gene: 7.

The source is a woman between 65 and 79 years old with COVID-19, enrolled during active disease. Input material: peripheral blood. The V and J genes are TRBV5-1 and TRBJ2-5, with 10 bases that match TRBD2. The CDR3, as DNA: TGCGCCAGCAGCTTGGCCCCTAGCGGGAGTGGGGAGACCCAGTACTTC. The encoded protein is CASSLAPSGSGETQYF.